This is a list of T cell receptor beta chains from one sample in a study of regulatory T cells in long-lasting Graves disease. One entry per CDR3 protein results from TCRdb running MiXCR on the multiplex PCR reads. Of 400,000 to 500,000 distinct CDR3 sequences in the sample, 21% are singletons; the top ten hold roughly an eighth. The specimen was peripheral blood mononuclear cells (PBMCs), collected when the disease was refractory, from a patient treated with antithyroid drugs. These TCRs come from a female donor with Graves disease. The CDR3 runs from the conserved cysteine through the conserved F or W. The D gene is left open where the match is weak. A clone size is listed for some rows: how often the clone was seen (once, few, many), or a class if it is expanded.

CDR3: CASSSGTSGSLKTQYF
DNA: TGTGCCAGTAGTTCCGGGACTAGCGGGAGTCTAAAGACCCAGTACTTC
V: TRBV19
J: TRBJ2-5
D: TRBD2
size: -

CDR3: CASRGTFGYTF
DNA: TGTGCCAGCAGAGGAACCTTTGGCTACACCTTC
V: TRBV2
J: TRBJ1-2
D: -
size: many

CDR3: CASSKGLAGNTGELFF
DNA: TGTGCCAGCAGCAAAGGACTAGCGGGAAACACCGGGGAGCTGTTTTTT
V: TRBV7-2
J: TRBJ2-2
D: TRBD2
size: -

CDR3: CSATGALAGPSYEQYF
DNA: TGCAGTGCTACAGGGGCTCTAGCGGGACCCTCCTACGAGCAGTACTTC
V: TRBV20-1
J: TRBJ2-7
D: TRBD2
size: few

CDR3: CASSLKGAGELFF
DNA: TGTGCCAGCAGCTTAAAGGGGGCCGGGGAGCTGTTTTTT
V: TRBV7-8
J: TRBJ2-2
D: -
size: few

CDR3: CASSLRGSNQPQHF
DNA: TGTGCCAGCAGCCTCAGGGGCAGCAATCAGCCCCAGCATTTT
V: TRBV27
J: TRBJ1-5
D: -
size: many

CDR3: CASSLEGGSGRAALPYEQYF
DNA: TGTGCCAGCAGCTTAGAGGGGGGGAGCGGGAGGGCCGCTTTACCCTACGAGCAGTACTTC
V: TRBV7-2
J: TRBJ2-7
D: TRBD2
size: many

CDR3: CASSLGTGEAFF
DNA: TGTGCCAGCAGCTTAGGGACAGGTGAAGCTTTCTTT
V: TRBV11-1
J: TRBJ1-1
D: TRBD1
size: many

CDR3: CASSPQVNQPQHF
DNA: TGTGCCAGCTCACCACAGGTAAATCAGCCCCAGCATTTT
V: TRBV18
J: TRBJ1-5
D: -
size: -

CDR3: CASSVDEGVYNEQFF
DNA: TGTGCCAGCAGCGTAGACGAGGGGGTGTACAATGAGCAGTTCTTC
V: TRBV9
J: TRBJ2-1
D: -
size: -

CDR3: CASSETDAYGYTF
DNA: TGCGCCAGCAGCGAAACGGATGCCTATGGCTACACCTTC
V: TRBV5-1
J: TRBJ1-2
D: -
size: many

CDR3: CASSLVGPGTGFAYEQYF
DNA: TGTGCCAGCAGTTTAGTGGGCCCCGGGACAGGGTTCGCCTACGAGCAGTACTTC
V: TRBV27
J: TRBJ2-7
D: TRBD1
size: many

CDR3: CASSLDVKSDEQFF
DNA: TGTGCCAGCAGCCTGGACGTGAAAAGCGATGAGCAGTTCTTC
V: TRBV11-3
J: TRBJ2-1
D: -
size: few

CDR3: CASRPGQGGGQPQHF
DNA: TGTGCCAGCAGGCCGGGACAGGGCGGTGGTCAGCCCCAGCATTTC
V: TRBV6-2/TRBV6-3
J: TRBJ1-5
D: TRBD1
size: -

CDR3: CASSEGTSGPDNEQFF
DNA: TGTGCCAGCAGTGAGGGGACTAGCGGACCGGACAATGAGCAGTTCTTC
V: TRBV25-1
J: TRBJ2-1
D: TRBD2
size: few

CDR3: CASSQDRGSNQPQHF
DNA: TGTGCCAGCAGCCAGGACAGGGGAAGCAATCAGCCCCAGCATTTT
V: TRBV4-1
J: TRBJ1-5
D: TRBD1
size: many

CDR3: CASSQTSGGFQETQYF
DNA: TGTGCCAGCAGCCAGACTAGCGGGGGGTTTCAAGAGACCCAGTACTTC
V: TRBV3-1
J: TRBJ2-5
D: TRBD2
size: few

CDR3: CASSFGLAGVHEQYF
DNA: TGCGCCAGCAGCTTCGGGCTAGCGGGAGTCCACGAGCAGTACTTC
V: TRBV5-1
J: TRBJ2-7
D: TRBD2
size: many

CDR3: CASSLLGLNYEQYF
DNA: TGTGCCAGCAGCTTACTGGGACTCAACTACGAGCAGTACTTC
V: TRBV7-9
J: TRBJ2-7
D: -
size: many

CDR3: CASSLERAGGDEQFF
DNA: TGTGCCAGCAGCTTAGAGCGAGCGGGGGGAGATGAGCAGTTCTTC
V: TRBV13
J: TRBJ2-1
D: TRBD2
size: -

CDR3: CASSWTAVGTGELFF
DNA: TGTGCCAGCAGCTGGACCGCGGTGGGCACCGGGGAGCTGTTTTTT
V: TRBV7-9
J: TRBJ2-2
D: -
size: many

CDR3: CASRAGGRGYTF
DNA: TGTGCCAGCAGGGCGGGGGGACGAGGCTACACCTTC
V: TRBV27
J: TRBJ1-2
D: -
size: many

CDR3: CASNQPLGQGGANVLTF
DNA: TGCGCCAGCAACCAACCTTTGGGACAGGGAGGGGCCAACGTCCTGACTTTC
V: TRBV4-1
J: TRBJ2-6
D: TRBD1
size: -

CDR3: CSAPTSTNEKLFF
DNA: TGCAGTGCCCCGACATCAACTAATGAAAAACTGTTTTTT
V: TRBV20-1
J: TRBJ1-4
D: -
size: many